Following are 26 T cell receptor beta chains from one sample sequenced in a study of T cell responses to AZD1222 COVID-19 vaccine. TCRdb keeps only in-frame clones here, not all; method: immunoSEQ multiplex PCR. The sample records more than 110,000 clones, 70% to 90% being singletons. The material was peripheral blood, obtained on day 0 of AZD1222 vaccination. The receptors stem from an adult in good health.

V and J are TRBV28 and TRBJ1-5; tentatively, D is TRBD1 (6 bases). The length of the CDR3 is 15 residues. Trimming removed 2 bases from V and 6 bases from J, with 14 bases in between. In germline, CDR1 is MDHEN, CDR2 SYDVKM. The CDR3 region has the DNA TGTGCCAGCAGTTTACCCGAGGGGGGGAGTCAGCCCCAGCATTTT. Translated: CASSLPEGGSQPQHF. Complete variable domain (other parts from reference TRBV28 and TRBJ1-5): DVKVTQSSRYLVKRTGEKVFLECVQDMDHENMFWYRQDPGLGLRLIYFSYDVKMKEKGDIPEGYSVSREKKERFSLILESASTNQTSMYLCASSLPEGGSQPQHFGDGTRLSIL.

This rearrangement joins TRBV12-3 or TRBV12-4 to TRBJ2-1; tentatively, D is TRBD2 (5 bases). With 6 bases removed from V and 7 bases from J, the gap between germline ends came to 13 bases. The CDR3 runs to 13 residues. Written as DNA, the CDR3 is TGTGCCAGCAGCCAAGTACTAGGAAATGAGCAGTTCTTC. Protein product: CASSQVLGNEQFF.

This clone showed up just once. The V gene is TRBV3-1 (or the pseudogene TRBV3-2), the J gene TRBJ1-2, with D tentatively TRBD1 (5 bases). There are 14 residues in the CDR3. CDR1 LGHDT and CDR2 YNNKEL come from the germline V gene (reference sequence). Trimming took 5 bases from V and 6 from J, leaving 16 bases between them. The CDR3 bases are TGTGCCAGCAGCTTCAGGCAAGGGGAGAATGGCTACACCTTC. Its protein product is CASSFRQGENGYTF.

The sample holds a few counts of this clone. V is TRBV12-3 or TRBV12-4 and J is TRBJ1-1; D is unresolved. V was cut by 1 base and J by 2 bases, with 5 bases left in between. The CDR3 contains 13 residues. The CDR3 region has the DNA TGTGCCAGCAGTTTAGGTCATAACACTGAAGCTTTCTTT. It translates to CASSLGHNTEAFF.

The CDR3 DNA follows: TGTGCCAGCAGTGAAGCGTTCGGGACTAGTATACACGAGCAGTACTTC. It translates to CASSEAFGTSIHEQYF. The chain couples TRBV6-1 to TRBJ2-7; TRBD2 agrees at 8 bases. V gave up 0 bases and J gave up 5 bases; unmatched junction bases: 9. Germline CDR1 and CDR2: MNHNS and SASEGT. The CDR3 contains 16 residues.

V gene TRBV10-2 combines with J gene TRBJ1-1; unclear D gene. Deletions cut 2 bases from V and 0 bases from J, with 4 bases between. The CDR3 has 13 amino acids. CDR1 and CDR2 (germline): WSHSY, SAAADI. The CDR3 loop is CASSERVNTEAFF. In DNA, the CDR3 is TGCGCCAGCAGTGAGCGGGTGAACACTGAAGCTTTCTTT.

The chain uses TRBV5-1 and TRBJ1-2, with D perhaps matching TRBD1 (5 bases). The CDR3 length is 12 residues. Germline V lookup: CDR1 SGHRS, CDR2 YFSETQ. V lost 5 bases and J 4 bases, leaving 9 bases between the germline ends. The chain's CDR3 is CASRRGAYGYTF. As DNA, the CDR3 is TGCGCCAGCAGGAGGGGAGCCTATGGCTACACCTTC.

J is TRBJ2-2 and V is TRBV24-1; 10 bases map to TRBD2. The CDR3 contains 16 residues. CDR1 and CDR2 from the germline V gene are KGHDR and SFDVKD. V dropped 5 bases and J dropped 5; count of bases not matched to a gene: 7. The CDR3 spells CATSGELAGRTGELFF. The CDR3 DNA reads TGTGCCACCAGTGGAGAACTAGCGGGGCGAACCGGGGAGCTGTTTTTT.

CDR3 DNA sequence: TGTGCCAGCAGCCAAGGACAGGGAACAACTGGGGCCAACGTCCTGACTTTC. It translates to CASSQGQGTTGANVLTF. The rearrangement links TRBV11-3 to TRBJ2-6; 8 bases agree with TRBD1. V gave up 5 bases and J gave up 2 bases; unmatched junction bases: 8. CDR1 and CDR2 from the germline V gene are SGHNT and YENEEA. CDR3 size: 17 residues.

V and J are TRBV29-1 and TRBJ1-1; D is unclear. CDR1 is SQVTM, CDR2 ANQGSEA, per germline. V gave up 6 bases and J gave up 4 bases, with 9 bases separating them. The length of the CDR3 is 11 residues. The CDR3 bases are TGCAGCGTGGAGGGTCCCACTGAAGCTTTCTTT. Its protein is CSVEGPTEAFF.

The chain employs TRBV18 and TRBJ1-2; no firm D call. This CDR3 contains 14 residues. Germline CDR1 and CDR2: KGHSH and LQKENI. Deletions cut 3 bases from V and 3 bases from J, with 11 bases between. The CDR3 loop reads CASSPDQSDYGYTF. The CDR3 DNA sequence: TGTGCCAGCTCACCCGACCAGTCCGACTATGGCTACACCTTC.

The chain has TRBV6-1 and TRBJ1-4; D uncertain. Trimming cost V 2 bases and J 0 bases, with 7 bases left between them. The CDR3 is 15 amino acids. Per the germline V gene, CDR1 is MNHNS and CDR2 is SASEGT. The CDR3 nucleotides are TGTGCCAGCAGTGAAATTAGGGCAACTAATGAAAAACTGTTTTTT. It encodes CASSEIRATNEKLFF.

The sample holds a few counts of this clone. The V and J genes are TRBV6-5 and TRBJ1-2; no clear D. V was shortened by 2 bases and J by 8 bases, with 15 bases between the two germline ends. The CDR3 runs to 14 residues. Germline V gene lookup returns CDR1 MNHEY and CDR2 SVGAGI. CDR3 DNA: TGTGCCAGCAGTTACCTCTCCGCACAGACAGGCTACACCTTC. Its protein is CASSYLSAQTGYTF.

J is TRBJ2-2 and V is TRBV6-5; D call uncertain. This CDR3 region has 13 residues. Germline V lookup: CDR1 MNHEY, CDR2 SVGAGI. The V gene lost 2 bases and the J gene lost 5 bases, with 6 bases spanning the gap. The CDR3 reads CASSYPPTGELFF. CDR3 in DNA: TGTGCCAGCAGTTACCCACCGACCGGGGAGCTGTTTTTT.

The chain couples TRBV12-3 or TRBV12-4 to TRBJ2-2, with D possibly being TRBD2 (5 bases). CDR3 size: 13 residues. Between the trimmed V and J ends, which lost 3 bases and 13 bases, there was a span of 15 bases. The chain's CDR3 is CASSLGPTGGLFF. CDR3 DNA: TGTGCCAGCAGTTTGGGCCCCACCGGAGGGCTGTTTTTT.

The chain links TRBV19 to TRBJ1-3; a weak D match, TRBD1 (6 bases). This CDR3 region has 19 residues. Germline-derived CDR1 and CDR2 are LNHDA and SQIVND (reference sequence). The V gene lost 7 bases and the J gene lost 0 bases, with 25 bases spanning the gap. DNA of the CDR3: TGTGCCAGTACCTTACCTCTGATGCGGGACACGGACTCTGGAAACACCATATATTTT. Translating gives CASTLPLMRDTDSGNTIYF.

V and J are TRBV2 and TRBJ2-1; TRBD2 matches 13 bases. The CDR3 is 17 amino acids. V shed 3 bases, J shed 7 bases, and the junction held 9 bases outside the gene matches. CDR1 and CDR2 (germline): SNHLY, FYNNEI. The CDR3 loop reads CASSEGLAGRSLNEQFF. The CDR3 nucleotides read TGTGCCAGCAGTGAGGGACTAGCGGGACGCTCTCTGAATGAGCAGTTCTTC.

CDR3 sequence: CASRPTGTDTQYF. In DNA form, the CDR3 reads TGTGCCAGCAGACCGACAGGCACAGATACGCAGTATTTT. The chain has TRBV7-2 and TRBJ2-3, with D maybe TRBD1 (5 bases). The CDR3 extends over 13 amino acids. Germline V gene sequence: CDR1 SGHTA, CDR2 FQGNSA. The V and J ends lost 6 bases and 1 base respectively, with 8 bases between them.

The chain employs TRBV28 and TRBJ1-1, with 8 nucleotides matching TRBD1. Losses at the gene ends were 5 bases for V and 5 bases for J; bases not matched to a gene: 13. This CDR3 is built from 16 residues. Per germline, CDR1 MDHEN and CDR2 SYDVKM. This chain's CDR3 is CASSAAEQGVGTEAFF. The DNA of the CDR3 is TGTGCCAGCAGTGCGGCCGAACAGGGGGTAGGAACTGAAGCTTTCTTT. The full variable domain, its missing parts supplied by reference TRBV28 and TRBJ1-1, is DVKVTQSSRYLVKRTGEKVFLECVQDMDHENMFWYRQDPGLGLRLIYFSYDVKMKEKGDIPEGYSVSREKKERFSLILESASTNQTSMYLCASSAAEQGVGTEAFFGQGTRLTVV.

Here the CDR3 reads CASSLAGAGEETQYF. CDR3 nucleotides: TGCGCCAGCAGCTTGGCCGGGGCAGGGGAAGAGACCCAGTACTTC. The chain recombines TRBV5-1 with TRBJ2-5; D might be TRBD1 (6 bases). The CDR3 spans 15 residues. Germline CDR1 and CDR2: SGHRS and YFSETQ. V was trimmed by 0 bases and J by 3 bases, leaving 12 bases between them. The complete variable domain, with remaining parts taken from reference TRBV5-1 and TRBJ2-5, reads KAGVTQTPRYLIKTRGQQVTLSCSPISGHRSVSWYQQTPGQGLQFLFEYFSETQRNKGNFPGRFSGRQFSNSRSEMNVSTLELGDSALYLCASSLAGAGEETQYFGPGTRLLVL.

The chain has TRBV4-1 and TRBJ2-1, with 9 bases matching TRBD2. Trimming at V came to 1 base and at J to 7 bases, leaving 8 bases not matched to a gene. The CDR3 totals 16 residues. Germline V gene lookup returns CDR1 MGHRA and CDR2 YSYEKL. In DNA, the CDR3 is TGCGCCAGCAGCCAAGGCCCGACTAGCGGCGGGAATGAGCAGTTCTTC. Its translation is CASSQGPTSGGNEQFF.

The gene calls are TRBV9 and TRBJ2-5; 13 nucleotides agree with TRBD2. CDR3 size: 19 residues. V trimming: 4 bases; J trimming: 2 bases; junction bases outside the gene matches: 14. CDR1 is SGDLS, CDR2 YYNGEE, per germline. The CDR3 is CASSQGLAGYTTGQETQYF. The CDR3 bases are TGTGCCAGCAGCCAGGGACTAGCGGGGTACACAACTGGGCAAGAGACCCAGTACTTC.

V is TRBV7-9 and J is TRBJ1-2; the D gene is possibly TRBD1 (6 bases). Germline CDR1 is SEHNR and CDR2 is FQNEAQ (reference sequence). CDR3 length: 14 residues. The V gene lost 1 base and the J gene lost 6 bases, with 12 bases spanning the gap. The CDR3 loop is CASSLVGGADGYTF. For the CDR3, the DNA is TGTGCCAGCAGCTTAGTGGGGGGCGCGGATGGCTACACCTTC. Filled out from reference TRBV7-9 and TRBJ1-2, the complete variable domain reads DTGVSQNPRHKITKRGQNVTFRCDPISEHNRLYWYRQTLGQGPEFLTYFQNEAQLEKSRLLSDRFSAERPKGSFSTLEIQRTEQGDSAMYLCASSLVGGADGYTFGSGTRLTVV.

CDR3 sequence reads: CASSFATTNSPLHF. In DNA, the CDR3 is TGCGCCAGCAGTTTTGCAACGACCAATTCACCCCTCCACTTT. The chain couples TRBV5-1 to TRBJ1-6; D unclear. Germline V gene sequence: CDR1 SGHRS, CDR2 YFSETQ. This CDR3 comprises 14 residues. Trimming shortened V by 5 bases and J by 7 bases, and 13 bases separated the two germline ends.

The chain joins TRBV15 to TRBJ2-5; TRBD1 matches at 8 bases. The CDR3 totals 14 residues. The trim removed 4 bases at V and 8 bases at J, leaving 9 bases unmatched. Germline CDR1 reads LNHNV; CDR2 reads YYDKDF (reference sequence). This CDR3 is CATSNLGQGGTQYF. CDR3 coding DNA: TGTGCCACCAGCAACCTCGGACAGGGAGGTACCCAGTACTTC.

This chain links TRBV27 with TRBJ2-3, with D unresolved. This CDR3 is 15 amino acids long. Trimming cost V 1 base and J 4 bases, with 12 bases left between them. The germline CDR1 and CDR2 sequences are MNHEY and SMNVEV (reference sequence). The CDR3 is CASSLFESPPDTQYF. The CDR3 DNA reads TGTGCCAGCAGTTTATTTGAAAGCCCCCCAGATACGCAGTATTTT.